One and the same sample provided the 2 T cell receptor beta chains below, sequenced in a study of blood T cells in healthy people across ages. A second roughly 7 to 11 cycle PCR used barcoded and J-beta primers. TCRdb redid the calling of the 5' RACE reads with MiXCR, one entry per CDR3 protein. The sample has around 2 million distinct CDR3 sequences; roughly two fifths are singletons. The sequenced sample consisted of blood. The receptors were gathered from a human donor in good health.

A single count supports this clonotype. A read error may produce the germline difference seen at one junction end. In nucleotides, the CDR3 is TGTGCCAGCAGCGTAGGGGTCGTAGTCTACGAGCAGGACTTC. Translation gives CASSVGVVVYEQDF. The rearrangement joins TRBV9 to TRBJ2-7; D unresolved. The CDR3 contains 14 residues. In germline, CDR1 is SGDLS, CDR2 YYNGEE. The full variable domain, rest sourced from reference TRBV9 and TRBJ2-7, is DSGVTQTPKHLITATGQRVTLRCSPRSGDLSVYWYQQSLDQGLQFLIQYYNGEERAKGNILERFSAQQFPDLHSELNLSSLELGDSALYFCASSVGVVVYEQDFGPGTRLTVT.

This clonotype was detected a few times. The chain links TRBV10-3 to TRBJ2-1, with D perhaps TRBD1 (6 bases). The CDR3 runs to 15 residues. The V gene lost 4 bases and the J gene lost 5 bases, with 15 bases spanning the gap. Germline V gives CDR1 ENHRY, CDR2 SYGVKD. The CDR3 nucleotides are TGTGCCATCAGTGTTAGAGGACAGCAAAACAATGAGCAGTTCTTC. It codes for CAISVRGQQNNEQFF.